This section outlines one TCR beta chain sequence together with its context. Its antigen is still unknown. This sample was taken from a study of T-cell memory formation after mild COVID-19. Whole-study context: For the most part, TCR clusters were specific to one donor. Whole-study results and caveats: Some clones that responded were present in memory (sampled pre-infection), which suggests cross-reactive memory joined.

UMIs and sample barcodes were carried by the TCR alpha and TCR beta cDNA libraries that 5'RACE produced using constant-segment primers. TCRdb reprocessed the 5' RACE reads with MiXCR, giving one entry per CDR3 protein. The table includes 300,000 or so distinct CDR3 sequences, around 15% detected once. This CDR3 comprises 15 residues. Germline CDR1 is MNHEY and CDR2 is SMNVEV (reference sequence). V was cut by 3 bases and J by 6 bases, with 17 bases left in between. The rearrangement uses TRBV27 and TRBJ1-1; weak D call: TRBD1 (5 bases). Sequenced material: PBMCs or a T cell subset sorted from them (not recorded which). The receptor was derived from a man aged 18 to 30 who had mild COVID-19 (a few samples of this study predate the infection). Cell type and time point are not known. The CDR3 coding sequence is TGTGCCAGCAGTTTCTTGGGGGTTGGTGACGCTGAAGCTTTCTTT. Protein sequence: CASSFLGVGDAEAFF.